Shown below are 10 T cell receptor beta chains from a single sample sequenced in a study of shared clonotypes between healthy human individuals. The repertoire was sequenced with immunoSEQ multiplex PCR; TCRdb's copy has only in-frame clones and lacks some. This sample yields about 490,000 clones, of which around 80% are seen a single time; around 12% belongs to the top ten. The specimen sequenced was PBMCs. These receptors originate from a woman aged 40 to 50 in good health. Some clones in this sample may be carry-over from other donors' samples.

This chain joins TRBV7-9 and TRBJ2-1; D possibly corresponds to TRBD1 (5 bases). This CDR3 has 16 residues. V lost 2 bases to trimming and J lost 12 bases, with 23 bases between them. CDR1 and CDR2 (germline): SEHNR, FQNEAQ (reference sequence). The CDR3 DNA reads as TGTGCCAGCAGCTTATCGAAGGGCCGACAGTCCGAGCGGCAGTTCTTC. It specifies CASSLSKGRQSERQFF.

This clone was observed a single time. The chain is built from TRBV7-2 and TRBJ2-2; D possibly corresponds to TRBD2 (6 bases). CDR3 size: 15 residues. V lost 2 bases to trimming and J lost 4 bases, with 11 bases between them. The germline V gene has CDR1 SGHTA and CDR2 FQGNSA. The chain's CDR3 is CASSLRLLATGELFF. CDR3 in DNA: TGTGCCAGCAGCTTACGCTTACTAGCCACCGGGGAGCTGTTTTTT.

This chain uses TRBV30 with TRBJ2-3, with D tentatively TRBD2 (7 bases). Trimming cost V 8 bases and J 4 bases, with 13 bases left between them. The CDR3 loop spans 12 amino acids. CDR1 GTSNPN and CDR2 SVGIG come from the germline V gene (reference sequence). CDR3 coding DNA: TGTGCCCAGAGGGGGAGGGCAGATACGCAGTATTTT. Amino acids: CAQRGRADTQYF.

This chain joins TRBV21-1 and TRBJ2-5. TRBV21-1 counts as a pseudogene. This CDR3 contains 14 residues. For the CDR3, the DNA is TGTGCCAGCAGCAAAGCGCTTTTTCAAGAGACCCAGTACTTC. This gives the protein CASSKALFQETQYF.

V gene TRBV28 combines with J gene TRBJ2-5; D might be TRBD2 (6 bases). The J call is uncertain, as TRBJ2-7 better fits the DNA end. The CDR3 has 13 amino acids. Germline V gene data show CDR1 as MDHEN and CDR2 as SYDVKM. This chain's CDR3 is CASRGPGLHEQYF. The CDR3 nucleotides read TGTGCCAGCAGGGGACCGGGACTGCACGAGCAGTACTTC.

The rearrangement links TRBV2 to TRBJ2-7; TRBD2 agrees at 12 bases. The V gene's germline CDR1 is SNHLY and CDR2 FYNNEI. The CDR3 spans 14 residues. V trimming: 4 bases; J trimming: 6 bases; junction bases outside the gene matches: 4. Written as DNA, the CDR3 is TGTGCCAGCAGTGGGAGGACTAGCGGGATCGAGCAGTACTTC. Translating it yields CASSGRTSGIEQYF.

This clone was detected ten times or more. CDR3 sequence: CASSLMASVNTGELFF. CDR3 in DNA: TGTGCCAGCAGCTTAATGGCTAGCGTTAACACCGGGGAGCTGTTTTTT. The chain combines TRBV7-3 with TRBJ2-2; tentatively, D is TRBD2 (6 bases). The CDR3 sequence is 16 residues long. The germline gives CDR1 SGHTA, CDR2 FQGTGA. Trimming cost V 1 base and J 2 bases, with 11 bases left between them. Looking up the rest from reference TRBV7-3 and TRBJ2-2 gives the full variable domain: GAGVSQTPSNKVTEKGKYVELRCDPISGHTALYWYRQSLGQGPEFLIYFQGTGAADDSGLPNDRFFAVRPEGSVSTLKIQRTERGDSAVYLCASSLMASVNTGELFFGEGSRLTVL.

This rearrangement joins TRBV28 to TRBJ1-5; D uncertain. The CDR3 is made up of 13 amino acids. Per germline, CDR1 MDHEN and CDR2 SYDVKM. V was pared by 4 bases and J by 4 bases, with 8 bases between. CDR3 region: CASSSGPNQPQHF. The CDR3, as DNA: TGTGCCAGCAGTTCCGGGCCAAATCAGCCCCAGCATTTT.

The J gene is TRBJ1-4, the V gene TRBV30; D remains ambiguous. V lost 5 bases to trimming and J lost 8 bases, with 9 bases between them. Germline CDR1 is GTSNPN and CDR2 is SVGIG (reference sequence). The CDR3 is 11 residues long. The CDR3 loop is CAWGRREKLFF. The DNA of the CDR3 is TGTGCCTGGGGTAGGAGGGAAAAACTGTTTTTT.

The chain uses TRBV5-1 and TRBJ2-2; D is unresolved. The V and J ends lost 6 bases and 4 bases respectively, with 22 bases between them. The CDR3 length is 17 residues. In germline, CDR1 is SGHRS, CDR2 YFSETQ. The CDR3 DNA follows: TGCGCCAGCACACCGACGCCCACGAAGGGCGGCACCGGGGAGCTGTTTTTT. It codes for CASTPTPTKGGTGELFF. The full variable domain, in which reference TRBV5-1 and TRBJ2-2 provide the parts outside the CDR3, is KAGVTQTPRYLIKTRGQQVTLSCSPISGHRSVSWYQQTPGQGLQFLFEYFSETQRNKGNFPGRFSGRQFSNSRSEMNVSTLELGDSALYLCASTPTPTKGGTGELFFGEGSRLTVL.